This T cell receptor beta chain was found in a study of Ad26.COV2.S vaccination and SARS-CoV-2 variants. The overall study: Ad26.COV2.S was injected intramuscularly once or twice, 56 days apart.

Study-wide results and caveats: A substantial breadth of spike-specific CD8+ and CD4+ T cell responses after vaccination has been reported.

Specified treatment: over 15 received Ad26.COV2.S at low or high dose, single or two shots; about five received placebo; per-sample allocation not given. Day 63 following the first vaccine or placebo injection was when the samples were taken. The donor was a Boston adult aged 18-55 years. The vaccine antigen was prefusion-stabilized Wuhan SARS-CoV-2 spike. V gave up 8 bases and J gave up 6 bases, with 16 bases separating them. The germline gives CDR1 SNHLY, CDR2 FYNNEI. The CDR3 covers 13 residues. Libraries were prepared by immunoSEQ multiplex PCR; TCRdb keeps only in-frame clonotypes and omits some of them. The data hold some 350,000 clones, with approximately 84% observed a single time. Note on this clone: Its antigen remains unidentified.

The specimen comprised peripheral blood, sampled in a trial of Ad26.COV2.S vaccine versus placebo. This TCR was sampled from a person between 18 and 65 years old who received the Ad26.COV2.S COVID-19 vaccine or a placebo. V is TRBV2 and J is TRBJ1-1; D gene uncertain. The CDR3 sequence: CASSNQARSEAFF. The CDR3 region has the DNA TGTGCCAGCTCCAACCAAGCTCGGTCTGAAGCTTTCTTT.